Sequencing of this T cell receptor beta chain was carried out in a study of cytomegalovirus exposure and HLA in healthy donors (dated by TCRdb to the late 2010s). For the study in its entirety: In an earlier analysis of roughly 500 of the donors, approximately 260 Gb of sequence data and roughly 100 million unique TCR beta sequences from about 190 million T cells were reported. An early release covering 550 to 700 HLA-typed donors comprised roughly 300 gigabases of sequencing data and around 86 million unique TCR sequences. Of the roughly 400 genotyped donors, around 81% fell in the genetic ancestry cluster associated with self-reported Caucasian donors. The study aimed to test whether cataloging public T cell receptors could reveal signatures of past pathogen exposure. Using immunosequencing, the study profiled T cell repertoires from around 670 subjects and related those repertoires to cytomegalovirus serostatus. A separate validation cohort of roughly 130 different subjects was used in addition to the approximately 640-subject first cohort. To predict cytomegalovirus infection status, the study brought together high-throughput TCR immunosequencing, statistical association of individual TCRs with disease status, and machine learning. In a later analysis, previously published TCR beta repertoires from roughly 710 donors were re-analyzed and high-resolution HLA genotyping was added so that TCR occurrence patterns could be studied. In the later analysis, no new phenotypic data were used to find candidate immune exposures; instead, reliance was placed on TCR beta sequences and their occurrence across donors. In an earlier analysis of roughly 580 of the donors, high-throughput TCR beta sequencing was used to judge whether each TCR beta V gene segment behaved as functional or pseudogenic. Donor age, sex, ethnicity and CMV serostatus were compiled alongside the repertoire data. In a later genetic analysis, genome-wide SNP genotypes for about three fifths of the roughly 670 donors were used, and that subset was treated as a discovery cohort. All discovery cohort repertoires had been generated using a single sequencing platform. HLA typing covered class I and class II loci at four-digit resolution. The number of typed donors differed by locus: about 620-630 for A, B, C, DRB1 and DQB1; some 500 for DQA1; approximately 600 for DPA1; and around 470 for DPB1. Roughly 5 DR-DQ haplotypes were treated as single units for association and clustering because of strong linkage in the cohort. Among under 450 genotyped donors of the cohort, an average of around 240,000 unique TCR beta nucleotide sequences were sequenced per donor, about a sixth of them non-productive. The paper's findings and limits, for the study overall: Correlated functional status among segregating V segments might be attributable to linkage disequilibrium, but an unknown experimental factor could not be ruled out. In a later analysis, TCR association rates were found to vary across HLA loci, with the most associated TCRs seen for DRB1 alleles and the fewest for HLA-C alleles. A group of highly shared sequence variants was considered likely to be a technical artifact of the sequencing pipeline. A later analysis reported that several top co-occurrence clusters appeared linked to parvovirus B19, influenza, CMV and Epstein-Barr virus. A later genetic analysis associated a missense DCLRE1C variant with V-gene and J-gene trimming of TCR beta chains, and an independent cohort replicated the association. HLA typing was unavailable for some donors at each locus, so association tests used only the typed subset. A few of the identified cytomegalovirus-associated TCR beta chains were confirmed in vitro to be specific for cytomegalovirus antigens. The 87-base-pair reads could not distinguish some IMGT-functional V segments, including TRBV6-2 and TRBV6-3, so those segments were excluded. Some 16 rarely observed V segments, including chromosome 9 orphons, were excluded from the earlier analysis of several hundred of the donors because counts were too low. An earlier analysis of approximately 540 of the donors showed that most TCR beta V segments appeared in productive rearrangements either about 87% or about 30% of the time, which broadly matched IMGT annotations. In a later genetic analysis, fewer N-insertions in productive TCRs were reported among donors in an Asian-associated ancestry cluster than the roughly 700-donor mean. In both the original and validation cohorts, the classifier was reported to diagnose cytomegalovirus status with high specificity and sensitivity. The authors suggested that the approach could potentially be extended to other disease states and immunological phenotypes. Most TCR sequences were observed very rarely across donors, whereas some public TCRs were present in many individuals. Most CMV-associated TCR beta chains appeared to be HLA-restricted in a later analysis, and the HLA associations seemed to be driven largely by CMV exposure. A further reported finding was that TCR beta sequences accurately predicted the HLA-A and HLA-B alleles for most subjects in the first cohort. Sequencing depth was assumed to be roughly uniform across donors in the presence/absence analyses, though that assumption may not hold. When HLA alleles, especially DR and DQ, strongly co-occurred, attributing TCR associations to individual alleles was difficult. In this cohort, only TCR beta chains were sequenced, and detectable features were limited by the absence of alpha or paired-chain data. Compared with equally common non-associated chains, HLA-associated TCR beta chains in a later analysis were more clonally expanded and had lower generation probabilities. In the study, about 150 TCR beta chains were listed as associated with cytomegalovirus. At a false discovery rate of 0.05, a later analysis linked 15,000 to 20,000 TCR beta sequences to specific HLA alleles. CMV serostatus was the only immune exposure information available for the cohort.

The cohort consisted of 666 healthy bone marrow donors. All cohort members were sampled while nominally healthy, although unrecorded immune exposures were likely present. The donor was CMV seronegative and belonged to the group of approximately 320 seronegative cohort members. Each donor provided a peripheral blood sample, and peripheral blood mononuclear cells were used for TCR beta sequencing. The Qiagen DNeasy Blood Extraction Kit was used to extract genomic DNA from the blood cell samples. With regard to this clone: Its recognized antigen is unknown. Per-base qualities were not stored, and no clone one base away is much larger.

Spanning cysteine to phenylalanine, the CDR3 consists of 14 amino acids. The sequence is cut down to CDR3 DNA, 42 bases in frame from base 1. As encoded in the germline V gene, CDR1 is SGDLS while CDR2 is YYNGEE. Germline trimming amounts to 4 bases on V and 3 bases on J, with 2 as the count of junction bases outside the gene matches. Library preparation used the immunoSEQ multiplex PCR assay. For the multiplex PCR, a mixture combining 60 forward primers for TCR Vbeta segments and 13 reverse primers for TCR Jbeta segments was used. Amplification of the CDR3 region of rearranged TCR beta genes was performed with a multiplex PCR assay on genomic DNA. Amplified TCR beta libraries were sequenced as 87-base-pair reads on the Illumina HiSeq System. Turning to the authors' computational methods: Across the 670 or so repertoires, a later analysis counted some 81 million unique TCR beta chains, 9.5 million to 13 million of which were shared by at least two donors. To remove PCR and sequencing errors, raw reads were error-corrected and collapsed into unique sequences using a nearest-neighbor algorithm that merged closely related sequences. CDR3 sequences were aligned to IMGT reference sequences to assign V, D and J gene segments. For a sequence to be retained, a match of at least six nucleotides to both a V gene segment and a J gene segment was required. Rearrangements were called productive when the CDR3 lacked stop codons and stayed in frame with V and J; all others were non-productive. CDR3 was defined according to IMGT convention as the region running from the second conserved V-encoded cysteine to the conserved J-encoded phenylalanine. The earlier analysis of 550 to 650 of the donors excluded any sequence lacking an unambiguous match to a single V gene segment. An earlier analysis of several hundred of the donors classified V segments as functional when productive rearrangements were above 56.7% and as segregating when the standard deviation between donors was above 5%. To diagnose cytomegalovirus status from the catalog of TCR beta chain sequences, a statistical classification framework was built. In a later analysis, TCR nucleotide sequences were compared against IMGT/GENE-DB human TR gene sequences so that V and J genes could be assigned. Using the TCRdist pipeline, a later analysis assigned CDR3 sequences along with most-parsimonious VDJ recombination scenarios. In a later analysis, each TCR beta chain was defined by its CDR3 amino acid sequence together with its V-gene family, and reads lacking a unique V-gene family were excluded. To address suspected cross-contamination and a sequencing artifact, a later analysis removed approximately 600 highly shared, low-generation-probability nucleotide sequences. For each public chain, a later analysis derived a clonal expansion index from normalized ranks of inferred template counts within each repertoire. Generation probabilities in a later analysis came from a VDJ recombination model fitted to out-of-frame rearrangements, and those results were checked against IGoR. A later analysis scored TCR-TCR, TCR-HLA and TCR-CMV co-occurrence with hypergeometric tests, applying a repertoire-size bias correction to TCR pairs. In a later analysis, false discovery rates were estimated by permuting HLA or CMV assignments 20 times. A later analysis grouped co-occurring TCRs with DBSCAN, adding TCRdist sequence similarity when clustering within HLA-allele-positive subsets. Co-occurrence clustering excluded repertoires with fewer than 30,000 or more than 120,000 public chains, plus five with anomalous nucleotide sharing. TCRdb re-hosts the immuneACCESS table, in-frame sequences only. Its copies lack some clones; in the studies checked, an unresolved V gene accounts for under half of them, and the cause for the rest is not known. The V and J calls and the clone size are those of that table, but D and trimming were determined from the DNA. This sample holds roughly 130,000 clones; roughly 66% were observed only once. Of the sample, under 7.5% falls within the top ten clones.

The source of this sequence is a woman in her fifties or sixties in good health and CMV-seronegative. The specimen was PBMCs. The chain was built from TRBV9 and TRBJ2-7; 12 central bases correspond to TRBD2. The CDR3 here reads CASSSSGGVYEQYF. The base sequence is TGTGCCAGCAGCTCTAGCGGGGGGGTCTACGAGCAGTACTTC. The CDR3, completed at both ends by the reference TRBV9 and TRBJ2-7 genes, gives the full variable domain DSGVTQTPKHLITATGQRVTLRCSPRSGDLSVYWYQQSLDQGLQFLIQYYNGEERAKGNILERFSAQQFPDLHSELNLSSLELGDSALYFCASSSSGGVYEQYFGPGTRLTVT.